Listed here is a single TCR beta chain. Its specificity is not known. TCRdb's copy holds only in-frame clones and misses some; the assay was immunoSEQ multiplex PCR. The sample holds more than 400,000 clones; roughly 95% are singletons and the top ten take about 0.059%. The data belong to a study of shared clonotypes between healthy human individuals. The CDR3 covers 15 residues. Per the germline V gene, CDR1 is MNHEY and CDR2 is SMNVEV (reference sequence). J lost 7 bases, V lost 6 bases, and 14 bases had no gene match. Within Nashville, Tennessee resided all donors, each a Caucasian adult. The study, taken as a whole, reports: Estimated clonotype richness was generally higher in naive than memory subsets.

The source material was naive CD4+ T cells sorted from blood. Subset noted: CD45RA+ positively selected. V and J are TRBV27 and TRBJ1-2, with 7 bases fitting TRBD1. This sequence was found in a woman aged 25-40 years in good health. The CDR3 loop is CASRVTGARSSGYTF. CDR3 nucleotide sequence: TGTGCCAGCAGAGTAACAGGGGCAAGGTCGAGTGGCTACACCTTC.